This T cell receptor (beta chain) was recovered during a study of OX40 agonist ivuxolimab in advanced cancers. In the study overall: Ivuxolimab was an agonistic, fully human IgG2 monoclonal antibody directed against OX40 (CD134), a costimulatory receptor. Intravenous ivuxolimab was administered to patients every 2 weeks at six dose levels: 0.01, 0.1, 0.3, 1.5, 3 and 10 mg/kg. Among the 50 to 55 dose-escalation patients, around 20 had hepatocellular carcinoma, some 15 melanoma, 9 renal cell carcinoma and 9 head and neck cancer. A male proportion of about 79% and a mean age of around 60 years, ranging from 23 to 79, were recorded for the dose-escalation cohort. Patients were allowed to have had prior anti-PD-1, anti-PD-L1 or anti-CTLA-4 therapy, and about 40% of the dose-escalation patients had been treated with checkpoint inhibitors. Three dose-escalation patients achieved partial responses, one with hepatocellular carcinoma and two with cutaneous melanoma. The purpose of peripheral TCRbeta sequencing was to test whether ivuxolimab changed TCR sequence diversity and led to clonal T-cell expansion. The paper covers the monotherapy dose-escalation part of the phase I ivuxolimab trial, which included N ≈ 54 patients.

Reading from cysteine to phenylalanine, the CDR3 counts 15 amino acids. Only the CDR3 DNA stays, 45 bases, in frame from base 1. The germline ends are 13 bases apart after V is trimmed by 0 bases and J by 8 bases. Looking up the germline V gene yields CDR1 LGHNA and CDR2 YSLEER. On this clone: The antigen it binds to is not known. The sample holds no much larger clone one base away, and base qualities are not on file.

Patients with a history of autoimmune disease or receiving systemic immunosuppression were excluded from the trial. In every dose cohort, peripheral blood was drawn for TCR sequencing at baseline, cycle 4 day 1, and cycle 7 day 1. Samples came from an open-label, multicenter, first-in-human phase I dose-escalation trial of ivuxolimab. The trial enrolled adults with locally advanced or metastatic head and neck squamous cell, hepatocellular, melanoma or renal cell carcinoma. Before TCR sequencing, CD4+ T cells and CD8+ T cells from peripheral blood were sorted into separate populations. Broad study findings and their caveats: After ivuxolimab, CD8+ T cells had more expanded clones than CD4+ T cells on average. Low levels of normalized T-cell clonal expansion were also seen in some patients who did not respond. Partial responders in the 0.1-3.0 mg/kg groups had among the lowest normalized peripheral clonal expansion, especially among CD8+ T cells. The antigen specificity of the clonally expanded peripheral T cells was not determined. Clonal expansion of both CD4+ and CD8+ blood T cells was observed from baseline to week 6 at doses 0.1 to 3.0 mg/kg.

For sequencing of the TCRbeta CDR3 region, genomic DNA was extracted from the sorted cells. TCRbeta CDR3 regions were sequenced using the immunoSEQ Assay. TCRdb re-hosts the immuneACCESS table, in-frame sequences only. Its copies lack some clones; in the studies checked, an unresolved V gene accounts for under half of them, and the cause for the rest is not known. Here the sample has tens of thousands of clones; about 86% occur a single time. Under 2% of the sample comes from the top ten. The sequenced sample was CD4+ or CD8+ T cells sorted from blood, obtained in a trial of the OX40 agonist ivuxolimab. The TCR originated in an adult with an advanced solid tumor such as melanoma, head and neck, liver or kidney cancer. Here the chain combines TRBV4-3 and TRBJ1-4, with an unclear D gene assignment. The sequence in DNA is TGCGCCAGCAGCCAAGAGGCCGGGTTTAGGGAAAAACTGTTTTTT. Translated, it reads CASSQEAGFREKLFF.